These 6 T cell receptor beta chains were sequenced from one sample in a study of blood T cells in healthy people across ages. A sample-barcoded 5' primer and a J-beta primer mix were used in a second PCR of roughly 7 to 12 cycles. TCRdb called the 5' RACE reads again in MiXCR, with one record for every CDR3 protein. The sample gives some 1,000,000 distinct CDR3 sequences, roughly 24% of which show up once; about 0.8% is in the top ten. Separately, the same data were catalogued under a study of T cells of mothers and their children.

The sequenced sample was blood. Receptors originate from a girl aged 2 to 10 in good health.

The chain recombines TRBV4-2 with TRBJ2-3; D unclear. Germline assignment: CDR1 LGHNA and CDR2 YNFKEQ. The CDR3 totals 16 residues. V lost 0 bases to trimming and J lost 6 bases, with 16 bases between them. The CDR3 loop reads CASSQEVATLGDTQYF. CDR3 DNA sequence: TGTGCCAGCAGCCAAGAAGTCGCCACCCTGGGCGATACGCAGTATTTT.

This clonotype appeared many times. The chain joins TRBV20-1 to TRBJ1-5; 7 bases agree with TRBD1. The CDR3 has 14 amino acids. Trimming took 1 base from V and 5 from J; bases not matched to a gene: 5. The germline gives CDR1 DFQATT, CDR2 SNEGSKA (reference sequence). CDR3 protein: CSARAPGGYQPQHF. As DNA, the CDR3 is TGCAGTGCTAGAGCACCAGGGGGGTATCAGCCCCAGCATTTT.

This clonotype was found a few times. The chain uses TRBV7-2 and TRBJ2-2; D possibly uses TRBD1 or TRBD2 (5 bases each). CDR3 size: 15 residues. Germline CDR1 is SGHTA and CDR2 is FQGNSA. V was trimmed by 5 bases and J by 5 bases, leaving 15 bases between them. This CDR3 is CASSQGETWTGELFF. The CDR3 bases are TGTGCCAGCAGCCAGGGAGAAACGTGGACCGGGGAGCTGTTTTTT.

This clonotype turned up a few times. V is TRBV5-1 and J is TRBJ2-1; tentatively, D is TRBD2 (6 bases). The V end was cut by 1 base, the J end by 4 bases, with 15 bases between. Germline V gives CDR1 SGHRS, CDR2 YFSETQ. The CDR3 contains 16 residues. CDR3 DNA sequence: TGCGCCAGCAGCTTGACTAGCCCAGAATTATACAATGAGCAGTTCTTC. Translation gives CASSLTSPELYNEQFF.

The genes are TRBV20-1 and TRBJ1-5; D is unresolved. CDR1 is DFQATT, CDR2 SNEGSKA, per germline (reference sequence). The CDR3 covers 15 residues. Trimming shortened V by 0 bases and J by 3 bases, and 12 bases separated the two germline ends. This chain's CDR3 is CSARDDATINQPQHF. The DNA for the CDR3 is TGCAGTGCTAGAGATGACGCGACAATCAATCAGCCCCAGCATTTT.

This clonotype was detected a few times. This chain joins TRBV6-1 and TRBJ2-5; a possible D gene is TRBD2 (5 bases). The last part of the DNA fits TRBJ2-1 better; the J call may be wrong. Germline-derived CDR1 and CDR2 are MNHNS and SASEGT. The CDR3 has 13 amino acids. The CDR3 DNA reads TGTGCCAGCAGTGTACCGGGGTACAATGAGCAGTTCTTC. Translating it yields CASSVPGYNEQFF.